This paragraph covers one T cell receptor (beta chain) sequence. The sample originates from a study of blood T cell repertoires in COVID-19. A COVID-19 case was met by exposed participants within 2 weeks before study entry. In the original processing: Amplification of reference gene primers provided the estimated nucleated cell counts. This table comes from immunoSEQ multiplex PCR, and its TCRdb copy is limited to in-frame clones, with some not included. V, J and clone size derive from that table, while D and trimming were established from the DNA sequence. The sample lists roughly 260,000 clones, about four fifths occurring once. Trimming left V 0 bases short and J 2 bases short, with 10 bases between. This CDR3 spans 14 amino acids. Germline CDR1 is GTSNPN and CDR2 is SVGIG (reference sequence).

The specimen was PBMCs or T cells enriched from blood (not recorded which). V gene TRBV30 combines with J gene TRBJ1-1; D call uncertain. The clonotype comes from a woman aged 40 to 49 who had been exposed to COVID-19. The CDR3 sequence: CAWSVAQVNTEAFF. The CDR3 nucleotides are TGTGCCTGGAGTGTTGCGCAGGTAAACACTGAAGCTTTCTTT.